A selection of T cell receptor beta chains follows, all from one sample in a study of pediatric ulcerative colitis. Libraries were prepared by immunoSEQ multiplex PCR; TCRdb keeps only in-frame clonotypes and omits some of them. The data show under 20,000 clones, roughly 69% seen once. The sequenced sample consisted of gut tissue. The source is a boy between 5 and 17 years old with moderate ulcerative colitis. Both conserved end residues are part of each CDR3. The order of the fields is clone size, V gene, D gene, J gene, CDR3 DNA, CDR3 protein. The D gene is left open where the match is weak. Size tells how often a clone was seen (once, few, many) or the class of an expanded clone, and some rows leave it out.

NA	TRBV5-6	NA	TRBJ2-1	TGTGCCAGCAGCTTGCTAGCAGAACCTTACAATGAGCAGTTCTTC	CASSLLAEPYNEQFF
NA	TRBV6-5	NA	TRBJ1-2	TGTGCCAGCAGTTACTCGATTATGGGCCTGGAATATGGCTACACCTTC	CASSYSIMGLEYGYTF
NA	TRBV5-6	NA	TRBJ2-3	TGTGCCAGCAGCTTGCTCACTACAGATACGCAGTATTTT	CASSLLTTDTQYF
NA	TRBV29-1	TRBD1	TRBJ1-2	TGCAGCGGCCGGGACAGAAACTATGGCTACACCTTC	CSGRDRNYGYTF
NA	TRBV25-1	TRBD1	TRBJ2-1	TGTGCCAGCAGCGTCCCGGGACAGGGGCGGATGGGCAATGAGCAGTTCTTC	CASSVPGQGRMGNEQFF
NA	TRBV5-4	NA	TRBJ1-1	TGTGCCAGCAGCCGCCGAGTGGGAAGTCAGGTTGGGACTGAAGCTTTCTTT	CASSRRVGSQVGTEAFF
NA	TRBV5-6	TRBD1	TRBJ2-7	TGTGCCAGCAGCTCGATACTAGGACAGGGGGCCTACGAGCAGTACTTC	CASSSILGQGAYEQYF
NA	TRBV6-1	NA	TRBJ1-2	TGTGCCAGCAGTGAGTTGAGGGGGTCTAGTCATGGCTACACCTTC	CASSELRGSSHGYTF
NA	TRBV2	NA	TRBJ1-1	TGTGCCAGCAGCGAAGGGGAGTATACTGAAGCTTTCTTT	CASSEGEYTEAFF
NA	TRBV7-3	NA	TRBJ1-1	TGTGCCAGCAGCTTAACAGACTGGGGCACTGAAGCTTTCTTT	CASSLTDWGTEAFF
NA	TRBV5-1	TRBD1	TRBJ1-4	TGCGCCAGCAGCTCGGCAGGGGGCTATGAAAAACTGTTTTTT	CASSSAGGYEKLFF
NA	TRBV25-1	NA	TRBJ2-5	TGTGCCAGCAGTGATCGGGACCAAGAGACCCAGTACTTC	CASSDRDQETQYF
NA	TRBV4-3	TRBD2	TRBJ2-5	TGCGCCAGCAGCCCAAGGACGGGACTAGCGGGGAACCAAGAGACCCAGTACTTC	CASSPRTGLAGNQETQYF
NA	TRBV4-1	NA	TRBJ1-1	TGCGCCAGCAGCCAAGATCCCCAAGGGGCAGGAAGGAACACTGAAGCTTTCTTT	CASSQDPQGAGRNTEAFF
NA	TRBV6-6	NA	TRBJ1-3	TGTGCCAGCAGTTACTCAGAGTCCTCTGGAAACACCATATATTTT	CASSYSESSGNTIYF
NA	TRBV5-1	NA	TRBJ1-2	TGCGCCAGCAGCTTGGGGAGTTCAGGGGCAGGTGGTGGCTACACCTTC	CASSLGSSGAGGGYTF
NA	TRBV7-9	NA	TRBJ1-2	TGTGCCAGCAGCTTAGTAAGGGTACAGAGTGGCTACACCTTC	CASSLVRVQSGYTF
NA	TRBV30	NA	TRBJ2-3	TGTGCCTGGAGACTCGGGGGGCAGACGCAGTATTTT	CAWRLGGQTQYF
once	TRBV18	NA	TRBJ1-2	TGTGCCAGCTCACCATCGGCGAGGGCCGGGGGAAGGGATGGCTACACCTTC	CASSPSARAGGRDGYTF
NA	TRBV9	TRBD1	TRBJ1-2	TGTGCCAGCAGCCCGGGGACAGGGAATGTCGACTACACCTTC	CASSPGTGNVDYTF
NA	TRBV20-1	NA	TRBJ1-2	TGCAGTGCTAGAGGGGGATCTGGCTACACCTTC	CSARGGSGYTF
NA	TRBV5-8	TRBD2	TRBJ2-2	TGTGCCAGCAGCTTGTATCTAGCGGCGAACACCGGGGAGCTGTTTTTT	CASSLYLAANTGELFF
once	TRBV15	NA	TRBJ2-5	TGTGCCACCAGCAGAGTGGACGGGGGGCCGGGGGGAGAGACCCAGTACTTC	CATSRVDGGPGGETQYF
NA	TRBV6-1	NA	TRBJ2-1	TGTGCCAGCACTCTTTCGGGTGGGTCTCGGTTCTTC	CASTLSGGSRFF
NA	TRBV7-2	TRBD1	TRBJ1-1	TGTGCCAGCAGCTCGACAGGGTACGCTGAAGCTTTCTTT	CASSSTGYAEAFF
NA	TRBV19	NA	TRBJ2-3	TGTGCCAGTAGTATAGTTGCTGGTAGCACAGATACGCAGTATTTT	CASSIVAGSTDTQYF
NA	TRBV2	NA	TRBJ1-1	TGTGCCAGCAGTTGGGGTATCGGGGCTGAAGCTTTCTTT	CASSWGIGAEAFF
NA	TRBV5-1	NA	TRBJ1-6	TGCGCCAGCAGCTTGCAGGGAAGAAATTCACCCCTCCACTTT	CASSLQGRNSPLHF